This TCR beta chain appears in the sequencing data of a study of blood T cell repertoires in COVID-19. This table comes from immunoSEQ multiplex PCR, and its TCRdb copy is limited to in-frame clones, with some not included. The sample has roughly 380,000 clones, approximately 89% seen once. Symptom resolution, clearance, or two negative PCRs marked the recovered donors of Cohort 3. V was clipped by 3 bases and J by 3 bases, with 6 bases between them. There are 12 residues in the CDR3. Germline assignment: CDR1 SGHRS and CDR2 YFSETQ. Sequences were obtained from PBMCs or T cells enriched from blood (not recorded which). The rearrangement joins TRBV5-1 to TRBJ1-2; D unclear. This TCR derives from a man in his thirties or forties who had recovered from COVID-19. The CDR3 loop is CASSWSDYGYTF. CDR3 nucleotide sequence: TGCGCCAGCAGCTGGTCGGACTATGGCTACACCTTC.